Sequencing of this TCR beta chain was carried out in a study of cytomegalovirus exposure and HLA in healthy donors. V was pared by 0 bases and J by 7 bases, with 10 bases between. This CDR3 comprises 13 residues. From germline, CDR1 is MNHEY and CDR2 SVGAGI. Libraries were prepared by immunoSEQ multiplex PCR; TCRdb keeps only in-frame clonotypes and omits some of them. This sample has over 55,000 clones, with 90% to 96% found just once. V usage is TRBV6-5 and J usage is TRBJ2-7; weak D call: TRBD1 (5 bases). Sequences were obtained from PBMCs. This TCR was recovered from a man aged 18 to 29 in good health and CMV-seronegative. The CDR3 region has the DNA TGTGCCAGCAGTTACTCGACAGCAAGGGAGCAGTACTTC. It yields the protein CASSYSTAREQYF.